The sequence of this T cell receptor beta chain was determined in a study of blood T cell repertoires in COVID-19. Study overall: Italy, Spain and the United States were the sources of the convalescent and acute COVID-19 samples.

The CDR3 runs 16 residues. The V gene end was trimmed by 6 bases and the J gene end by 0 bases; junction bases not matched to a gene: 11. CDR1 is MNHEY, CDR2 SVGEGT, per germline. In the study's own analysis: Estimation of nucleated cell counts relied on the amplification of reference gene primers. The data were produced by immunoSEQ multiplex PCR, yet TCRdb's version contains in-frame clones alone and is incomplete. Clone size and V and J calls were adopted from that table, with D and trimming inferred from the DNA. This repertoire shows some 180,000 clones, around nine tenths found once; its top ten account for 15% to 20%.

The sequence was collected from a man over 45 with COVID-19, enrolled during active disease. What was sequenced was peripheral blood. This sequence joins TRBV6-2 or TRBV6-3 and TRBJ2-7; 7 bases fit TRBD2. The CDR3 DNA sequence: TGTGCCAGCAGCCCTCCATGGGCTAGCGGCTCCTACGAGCAGTACTTC. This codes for CASSPPWASGSYEQYF.